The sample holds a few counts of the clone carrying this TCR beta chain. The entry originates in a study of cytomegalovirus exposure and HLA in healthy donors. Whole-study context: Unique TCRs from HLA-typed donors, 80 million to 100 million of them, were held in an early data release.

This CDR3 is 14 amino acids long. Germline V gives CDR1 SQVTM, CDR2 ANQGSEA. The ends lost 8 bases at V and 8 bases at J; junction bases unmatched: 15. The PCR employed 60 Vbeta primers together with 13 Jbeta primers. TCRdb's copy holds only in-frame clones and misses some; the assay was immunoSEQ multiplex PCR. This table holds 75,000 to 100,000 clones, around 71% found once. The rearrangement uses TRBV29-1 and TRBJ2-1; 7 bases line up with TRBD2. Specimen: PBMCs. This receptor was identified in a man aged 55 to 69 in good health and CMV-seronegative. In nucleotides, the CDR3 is TGCAGCTTTTCATCCTTCCGGGGAGGGGATGAGCAGTTCTTC. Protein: CSFSSFRGGDEQFF.